Reported below is one TCR beta chain. Its antigen remains unknown. The sample holds other DNA sequences that translate to the same CDR3. Trimming removed 3 bases from V and 4 bases from J, with 4 bases in between. Germline-derived CDR1 and CDR2 are ENHRY and SYGVKD. The CDR3 consists of 11 residues. CD45RO-negative cells were positively selected for CCR7, leaving out terminally differentiated effector memory CD45RA+ cells. The sample comes from a study of shared clonotypes between healthy human individuals. The method was immunoSEQ multiplex PCR; TCRdb's version includes in-frame clones alone and lacks a portion of them. This table holds millions of clones, 85% to 95% found once. Broader study findings: Naive subsets generally had larger estimated richness than memory subsets.

The sequence was obtained from a man aged 18 to 29 in good health. Some clones in this sample may be carry-over from other donors' samples. The genes are TRBV10-3 and TRBJ2-7; D not certain. Sequencing input: naive CD8+ T cells from PBMCs. The CDR3 loop is CAISDSYEQYF. The CDR3 bases are TGTGCCATCAGTGATAGTTACGAGCAGTACTTC.